Each of the 29 T cell receptor beta chains below was sequenced from the same sample in a study of shared clonotypes between healthy human individuals. The assay was immunoSEQ multiplex PCR, and TCRdb's table has in-frame clones only and misses some. The table records roughly 1,500,000 clones, approximately 98.5% of them present only once. Sequencing was performed on naive CD4+ T cells sorted from blood. Sample subset: CD45RA+ positively selected. These receptors came from a man aged 25-40 years in good health.

A remark on this clone: Distinct nucleotide sequences in the sample also encode this CDR3. J is TRBJ1-1 and V is TRBV28; D remains ambiguous. Germline V CDR1 and CDR2: MDHEN, SYDVKM. V lost 3 bases to trimming and J lost 1 base, with 6 bases between them. This CDR3 comprises 13 residues. The CDR3 DNA is TGTGCCAGCAGTTTGTTGGGGAACACTGAAGCTTTCTTT. Its protein product is CASSLLGNTEAFF.

J is TRBJ2-7 and V is TRBV28; the D gene could be TRBD1 or TRBD2 (6 bases each). The CDR3 is 15 amino acids. The V end lost 2 bases, the J end lost 7 bases, and 18 bases lay between the germline ends. CDR1 is MDHEN and CDR2 is SYDVKM in the germline V gene. The CDR3 loop is CASSLRGAVLGEQYF. CDR3 nucleotide sequence: TGTGCCAGCAGTTTAAGGGGGGCGGTTTTAGGGGAGCAGTACTTC.

This chain links TRBV15 with TRBJ2-5, with TRBD2 matching over 13 bases. Trimming took 5 bases from V and 5 from J; bases not matched to a gene: 8. The CDR3 totals 16 residues. The germline V gene has CDR1 LNHNV and CDR2 YYDKDF (reference sequence). The CDR3 DNA reads TGTGCCACCAGCCCAGGACTAGCGGGAGTTGAGGAGACCCAGTACTTC. Its translation is CATSPGLAGVEETQYF.

This clone was found once. The CDR3 DNA reads TGTGCCAGCAGCTTAGGGACAGGACCCTACTACGAGCAGTACTTC. It translates to CASSLGTGPYYEQYF. The chain joins TRBV11-2 to TRBJ2-7; 7 nucleotides agree with TRBD1. Germline V gene data show CDR1 as SGHAT and CDR2 as FQNNGV. There are 15 residues in the CDR3. The V and J ends lost 1 base and 3 bases, in that order; junction bases with no gene match: 6.

CDR3 sequence reads: CASSGRGTPGELFF. As DNA, the CDR3 is TGTGCCAGCAGCGGCCGAGGAACCCCCGGGGAGCTGTTTTTT. This chain links TRBV9 with TRBJ2-2; unclear D gene. V was pared by 3 bases and J by 6 bases, with 12 bases between. The CDR3 spans 14 residues. Germline V gene lookup returns CDR1 SGDLS and CDR2 YYNGEE.

Note on this clone: One end of the junction does not line up with germline, which may come from a read error. The gene calls are TRBV7-8 and TRBJ2-7; TRBD1 agrees at 9 bases. Germline V CDR1 and CDR2: SGHVS, FQNEAQ. This CDR3 is built from 22 residues. The CDR3 sequence: CASGLAAPWGTGKSAGSYEQYF. The CDR3 DNA reads as TGTGCCAGCGGCTTAGCAGCACCCTGGGGGACAGGGAAGTCTGCCGGCTCCTACGAGCAGTACTTC.

The chain combines TRBV9 with TRBJ2-1; 8 nucleotides align to TRBD2. The junction had 13 bases not matched to a gene; V was cut back by 3 bases and J by 2 bases. This CDR3 spans 18 amino acids. Germline values: CDR1 SGDLS, CDR2 YYNGEE. The CDR3 protein is CASSAGLGWTSPYNEQFF. The CDR3 coding sequence is TGTGCCAGCAGCGCAGGCTTGGGATGGACTAGCCCCTACAATGAGCAGTTCTTC.

CDR3 residues: CASSLVDRANQPQHF. CDR3 bases: TGTGCCAGCAGCTTGGTTGACAGGGCAAATCAGCCCCAGCATTTT. V gene TRBV6-1 combines with J gene TRBJ1-5, with 7 bases lining up with TRBD1. Trimming removed 6 bases from V and 4 bases from J; junction bases left unmatched: 9. CDR1 and CDR2 (germline): MNHNS, SASEGT. This CDR3 is built from 15 residues.

This clone has only one observation. The chain has TRBV7-9 and TRBJ2-2, with a weak D call TRBD2 (5 bases). Trimming shortened V by 2 bases and J by 6 bases, and 7 bases separated the two germline ends. The germline V gene encodes CDR1 SEHNR and CDR2 FQNEAQ (reference sequence). This CDR3 contains 13 residues. This CDR3 is CASSLKGAGELFF. CDR3 coding DNA: TGTGCCAGCAGCTTAAAGGGAGCCGGGGAGCTGTTTTTT.

The chain has TRBV21-1 and TRBJ2-7; the listed D gene, TRBD1, was not tested against the DNA. TRBV21-1 is a known pseudogene. The CDR3 loop spans 20 amino acids. This chain's CDR3 is CASRYHHRAPVGGGFYEQYF. The CDR3 DNA sequence: TGTGCCAGCAGATACCACCACAGGGCACCCGTCGGTGGGGGTTTCTACGAGCAGTACTTC.

V and J are TRBV11-2 and TRBJ2-7; 8 bases fit TRBD2. The V segment lost 5 bases and the J segment 3 bases; nucleotides outside the gene matches: 3. Germline CDR1 reads SGHAT; CDR2 reads FQNNGV. This CDR3 region has 13 residues. The CDR3 spells CASSREGIYEQYF. CDR3 nucleotides: TGTGCCAGCAGCCGGGAGGGGATCTACGAGCAGTACTTC.

The rearrangement joins TRBV6-1 to TRBJ2-7, with D possibly TRBD1 on 6 matching bases. V lost 4 bases, J lost 2 bases, and 15 bases lay in between. Germline V gene sequence: CDR1 MNHNS, CDR2 SASEGT. The CDR3 has 15 residues. In DNA form, the CDR3 reads TGTGCCAGCAGTGCCGCGGCAGGGGTCACCTACGAGCAGTACTTC. This sequence encodes CASSAAAGVTYEQYF.

The CDR3 bases are TGTGCCTGGGATAAGCGGGAGTTCTCCTACGAGCAGTACTTC. It codes for CAWDKREFSYEQYF. The rearrangement joins TRBV30 to TRBJ2-7; 8 nucleotides agree with TRBD2. The J segment lost 0 bases and the V segment lost 5 bases, leaving 6 bases of the junction unmatched. The CDR3 is 14 amino acids. Germline assignment: CDR1 GTSNPN and CDR2 SVGIG (reference sequence).

The chain links TRBV7-8 to TRBJ2-2; 9 bases agree with TRBD2. The CDR3 is made up of 15 amino acids. V shed 3 bases and J 6 bases; nucleotides not matched to a gene: 5. CDR1 is SGHVS and CDR2 is FQNEAQ in the germline V gene. This chain's CDR3 is CASSLGGGRAGELFF. The CDR3 DNA reads as TGTGCCAGCAGCTTGGGTGGCGGGAGGGCCGGGGAGCTGTTTTTT. Complete variable domain (other parts from reference TRBV7-8 and TRBJ2-2): GAGVSQSPRYKVAKRGQDVALRCDPISGHVSLFWYQQALGQGPEFLTYFQNEAQLDKSGLPSDRFFAERPEGSVSTLKIQRTQQEDSAVYLCASSLGGGRAGELFFGEGSRLTVL.

This chain joins TRBV10-3 and TRBJ1-2; D is unclear. The CDR3 extends over 12 amino acids. CDR1 and CDR2 (germline): ENHRY, SYGVKD. V was pared by 7 bases and J by 4 bases, with 10 bases between. Written as DNA, the CDR3 is TGTGCCATCACTAACAGCAGCTATGGCTACACCTTC. Its translation is CAITNSSYGYTF.

For this clone: Other DNA sequences in this specimen translate into the identical CDR3. The CDR3 here is CASSLGGTDTQYF. The CDR3 nucleotides read TGTGCCAGCAGCTTGGGGGGCACAGATACGCAGTATTTT. The chain has TRBV7-2 and TRBJ2-3; D tentatively reads TRBD1 or TRBD2 (5 bases each). Germline V lookup: CDR1 SGHTA, CDR2 FQGNSA. This CDR3 is built from 13 residues. V dropped 3 bases and J dropped 1 base, with 5 bases sitting between them.

As to this clone: At the DNA level, this CDR3 is encoded by other sequences in the same sample as well. The chain combines TRBV5-1 with TRBJ2-1; no definite D call. Germline-derived CDR1 and CDR2 are SGHRS and YFSETQ. The CDR3 runs 11 residues. V gave up 5 bases and J gave up 5 bases, with 5 bases separating them. The chain's CDR3 is CASRRDNEQFF. The DNA of the CDR3 is TGCGCCAGCAGGCGAGACAATGAGCAGTTCTTC.

The chain joins TRBV28 to TRBJ2-7; tentative D call: TRBD1 (6 bases). The CDR3 extends over 12 amino acids. CDR1 and CDR2 (germline): MDHEN, SYDVKM. Trimming removed 4 bases at V and 6 bases at J, with 10 bases between. Written as DNA, the CDR3 is TGTGCCAGCAGTTACCAGGGGAGCGAGCAGTACTTC. Its protein is CASSYQGSEQYF.

The chain recombines TRBV19 with TRBJ2-2; TRBD2 is a possible D gene (6 bases). Germline V lookup: CDR1 LNHDA, CDR2 SQIVND (reference sequence). V was pared by 5 bases and J by 6 bases, with 25 bases between. This CDR3 spans 18 amino acids. For the CDR3, the DNA is TGTGCCAGTAGTGCCTCCAGGGCGGGGACCACTAGGGCCGGGGAGCTGTTTTTT. Its translation: CASSASRAGTTRAGELFF. Full variable domain (rest looked up from reference TRBV19 and TRBJ2-2): DGGITQSPKYLFRKEGQNVTLSCEQNLNHDAMYWYRQDPGQGLRLIYYSQIVNDFQKGDIAEGYSVSREKKESFPLTVTSAQKNPTAFYLCASSASRAGTTRAGELFFGEGSRLTVL.

This chain links TRBV13 with TRBJ2-3; the D gene is possibly TRBD2 (5 bases). V lost 0 bases and J lost 6, with 10 bases in between. This CDR3 has 14 residues. The germline CDR1 and CDR2 sequences are PRHDT and FYEKMQ (reference sequence). CDR3 in amino acids: CASSLGRGEDTQYF. Written as DNA, the CDR3 is TGTGCCAGCAGCTTAGGTCGGGGAGAGGATACGCAGTATTTT. Variable domain in full (rest from reference TRBV13 and TRBJ2-3): AAGVIQSPRHLIKEKRETATLKCYPIPRHDTVYWYQQGPGQDPQFLISFYEKMQSDKGSIPDRFSAQQFSDYHSELNMSSLELGDSALYFCASSLGRGEDTQYFGPGTRLTVL.

The chain carries TRBV5-4 and TRBJ1-3, with 11 bases lining up with TRBD1. This CDR3 comprises 14 residues. Germline CDR1 is SGHNT and CDR2 is YYREEE (reference sequence). J was trimmed by 8 bases and V by 4 bases; bases with no gene match: 5. In nucleotides, the CDR3 is TGTGCCAGCAGCCGACCGGGACAGGGGGACACCATATATTTT. Translated, it gives CASSRPGQGDTIYF.

The V gene is TRBV11-2, the J gene TRBJ2-3; 10 bases align to TRBD2. After removal of 3 bases from V and 3 bases from J, the junction contained 15 bases not matched to a gene. CDR1 is SGHAT and CDR2 is FQNNGV in the germline V gene. This CDR3 has 19 residues. As DNA, the CDR3 is TGTGCCAGCAGCTTTCCTAGCGGGAGTTGGAAAAAACTTACAGATACGCAGTATTTT. Amino acid sequence: CASSFPSGSWKKLTDTQYF.

As for this clone: Distinct nucleotide sequences in the sample also encode this CDR3. The rearrangement joins TRBV5-1 to TRBJ2-2, with D unresolved. The CDR3 spans 13 residues. Trimming pared 0 bases from V and 6 bases from J, leaving 6 bases between. CDR1 SGHRS and CDR2 YFSETQ come from the germline V gene. CDR3: CASSLEPSGELFF. DNA of the CDR3: TGCGCCAGCAGCTTGGAACCGTCCGGGGAGCTGTTTTTT. Variable domain in full (rest from reference TRBV5-1 and TRBJ2-2): KAGVTQTPRYLIKTRGQQVTLSCSPISGHRSVSWYQQTPGQGLQFLFEYFSETQRNKGNFPGRFSGRQFSNSRSEMNVSTLELGDSALYLCASSLEPSGELFFGEGSRLTVL.

The chain uses TRBV7-8 and TRBJ2-1; D unresolved. V gave up 5 bases and J gave up 9 bases, with 11 bases separating them. The CDR3 has 12 residues. Germline assignment: CDR1 SGHVS and CDR2 FQNEAQ. Here the CDR3 DNA reads TGTGCCAGCAGCCCCCGGTTTGGTGAGCAGTTCTTC. Encoded protein: CASSPRFGEQFF.

The chain has TRBV30 and TRBJ2-1; 11 bases are shared with TRBD2. The J segment lost 6 bases and the V segment lost 7 bases, leaving 2 bases of the junction unmatched. CDR3 size: 12 residues. Germline assignment: CDR1 GTSNPN and CDR2 SVGIG (reference sequence). The CDR3 spells CASLAGVNEQFF. The CDR3 nucleotides are TGTGCCTCACTAGCGGGAGTCAATGAGCAGTTCTTC. The full variable domain, rest sourced from reference TRBV30 and TRBJ2-1, is SQTIHQWPATLVQPVGSPLSLECTVEGTSNPNLYWYRQAAGRGLQLLFYSVGIGQISSEVPQNLSASRPQDRQFILSSKKLLLSDSGFYLCASLAGVNEQFFGPGTRLTVL.

The V gene is TRBV13, the J gene TRBJ2-7; tentative D call: TRBD1 (6 bases). The CDR3 is 14 amino acids. Germline values: CDR1 PRHDT, CDR2 FYEKMQ (reference sequence). V was clipped by 2 bases and J by 0 bases, with 8 bases between them. The CDR3 protein is CASSLRDNSYEQYF. CDR3 DNA sequence: TGTGCCAGCAGCTTACGGGACAACTCCTACGAGCAGTACTTC.

The chain uses TRBV7-2 and TRBJ2-1, with 9 bases identical to TRBD2. The ends lost 5 bases at V and 6 bases at J; junction bases unmatched: 8. This CDR3 spans 15 amino acids. Germline V gene lookup returns CDR1 SGHTA and CDR2 FQGNSA. CDR3 DNA: TGTGCCAGCAGCCCCCACGGCGGGAGGGTCAATGAGCAGTTCTTC. The encoded protein is CASSPHGGRVNEQFF.

This clone has a single count. The rearrangement joins TRBV2 to TRBJ1-2; possibly TRBD1 for D (5 bases). The CDR3 has 13 residues. Trimming stripped 5 bases from V and 2 bases from J, with 9 bases between. Germline CDR1 and CDR2: SNHLY and FYNNEI. CDR3 nucleotide sequence: TGTGCCAGCAGTCTCAGGGAGAACTATGGCTACACCTTC. This encodes CASSLRENYGYTF.

The J gene is TRBJ2-2, the V gene TRBV5-5; no clear D. Looked up from germline, CDR1 is SGHKS and CDR2 is YYEKEE (reference sequence). The V gene lost 0 bases and the J gene lost 0 bases, with 6 bases spanning the gap. The CDR3 has 15 residues. This CDR3 is CASSLEMANTGELFF. CDR3 DNA sequence: TGTGCCAGCAGCTTGGAAATGGCGAACACCGGGGAGCTGTTTTTT.